The 21 T cell receptor beta chains below come from one sample, sequenced in a study of identical twins. TCRdb ran MiXCR on the 5' RACE reads and lists one entry per CDR3 protein. The table has around 960,000 distinct CDR3 sequences, roughly an eighth seen once. The same sample was also used in a study of yellow fever vaccine responses in identical twins.

Sequenced: PBMCs. Every receptor here comes from a young woman in good health.

This clonotype was counted many times. V gene TRBV3-1 combines with J gene TRBJ1-6; 9 bases are a match to TRBD1. The junction had 5 bases not matched to a gene; V was cut back by 4 bases and J by 4 bases. CDR1 and CDR2 (germline): LGHDT, YNNKEL (reference sequence). The CDR3 is made up of 16 amino acids. The DNA for the CDR3 is TGTGCCAGCAGCCTAGCGGGACAGGGTTATAATTCACCCCTCCACTTT. Translating gives CASSLAGQGYNSPLHF.

V gene TRBV20-1 combines with J gene TRBJ2-3; TRBD2 aligns across 8 bases. CDR3 length equals 13 residues. CDR1 and CDR2 (germline): DFQATT, SNEGSKA (reference sequence). The CDR3 sequence: CSATSVSTDTQYF. The CDR3 region has the DNA TGCAGCGCGACTAGCGTTAGCACAGATACGCAGTATTTT.

This clonotype was found a few times. One junction end does not reproduce the germline sequence, and a read error may be involved. The chain couples TRBV10-3 to TRBJ1-5; weak D call: TRBD1 (5 bases). This CDR3 has 17 residues. Germline V CDR1 and CDR2: ENHRY, SYGVKD. The CDR3 region has the DNA TGTGCCATCAGTGAAGGTGGCGGGGGTTCGAGCAATCACCCCCAGCATTTT. It specifies CAISEGGGGSSNHPQHF.

This clonotype has more than one count but fewer than ten. V is TRBV21-1 and J is TRBJ2-4; the D segment call TRBD2 is taken from the table without a DNA check. TRBV21-1 is a recognized pseudogene. The CDR3 contains 17 residues. The chain's CDR3 is CASSKREPSGLPNIQYF. In DNA, the CDR3 is TGTGCCAGCAGCAAAAGGGAGCCCTCCGGGCTACCAAACATTCAGTACTTC.

This clonotype appeared a few times. This chain links TRBV28 with TRBJ2-2; D is uncertain. In germline, CDR1 is MDHEN, CDR2 SYDVKM. CDR3 length: 16 amino acids. The ends were cut back, 4 bases at V and 4 bases at J, with 16 bases in the middle. The CDR3 is CASSSIRLGGTGELFF. CDR3 nucleotides: TGTGCCAGCAGTTCTATCCGCCTAGGCGGCACCGGGGAGCTGTTTTTT.

V and J are TRBV20-1 and TRBJ2-7, with 7 positions matching TRBD2. Germline V gives CDR1 DFQATT, CDR2 SNEGSKA (reference sequence). The CDR3 loop spans 15 amino acids. Losses at the gene ends were 1 base for V and 2 bases for J; bases not matched to a gene: 8. CDR3 in DNA: TGCAGTGCTAGAGTTAAAGCGGGACCACCCTACGAGCAGTACTTC. It specifies CSARVKAGPPYEQYF.

This chain connects TRBV4-1 to TRBJ2-3; the D gene is possibly TRBD2 (5 bases). The CDR3 runs to 15 residues. Germline values: CDR1 MGHRA, CDR2 YSYEKL. Trimming pared 1 base from V and 5 bases from J, leaving 13 bases between. The CDR3 region is CASSQVSLDGDTQYF. DNA for the CDR3: TGCGCCAGCAGCCAAGTCTCACTAGATGGAGATACGCAGTATTTT.

This clonotype was recorded a few times. The chain couples TRBV18 to TRBJ2-7; no clear D. The germline V and J ends were trimmed by 0 bases and 6 bases, with 12 bases remaining between them. The germline CDR1 and CDR2 sequences are KGHSH and LQKENI. This CDR3 is built from 14 residues. CDR3 nucleotide sequence: TGTGCCAGCTCACCACCCCGAAACCTCCTCGAGCAGTACTTC. Protein sequence: CASSPPRNLLEQYF.

The chain combines TRBV15 with TRBJ2-1; D not resolved. CDR1 and CDR2 (germline): LNHNV, YYDKDF (reference sequence). The germline V and J ends were trimmed by 2 bases and 7 bases, with 6 bases remaining between them. This CDR3 comprises 12 residues. CDR3 sequence: CATSRTANEQFF. The DNA of the CDR3 is TGTGCCACCAGCAGAACGGCTAATGAGCAGTTCTTC. Full variable domain (missing parts from reference TRBV15 and TRBJ2-1): DAMVIQNPRYQVTQFGKPVTLSCSQTLNHNVMYWYQQKSSQAPKLLFHYYDKDFNNEADTPDNFQSRRPNTSFCFLDIRSPGLGDTAMYLCATSRTANEQFFGPGTRLTVL.

This clonotype showed up just a few times. The genes are TRBV7-9 and TRBJ2-7; a weak D match, TRBD2 (5 bases). The germline V and J ends were trimmed by 5 bases and 2 bases, with 19 bases remaining between them. The germline CDR1 and CDR2 sequences are SEHNR and FQNEAQ (reference sequence). This CDR3 is built from 16 residues. The CDR3 is CASSPVEVQTTYEQYF. In DNA, the CDR3 is TGTGCCAGCAGCCCTGTGGAGGTACAAACGACCTACGAGCAGTACTTC.

This rearrangement joins TRBV2 to TRBJ2-2; 10 nucleotides align to TRBD2. Germline-derived CDR1 and CDR2 are SNHLY and FYNNEI. This CDR3 has 15 residues. Losses at the gene ends were 2 bases for V and 6 bases for J; bases not matched to a gene: 3. This chain's CDR3 is CASSERLAGAGELFF. CDR3 DNA: TGTGCCAGCAGTGAAAGGCTAGCGGGAGCCGGGGAGCTGTTTTTT.

The rearrangement uses TRBV5-1 and TRBJ2-7; tentative D call: TRBD1 (6 bases). Germline V gene lookup returns CDR1 SGHRS and CDR2 YFSETQ. V gave up 4 bases and J gave up 4 bases, with 15 bases separating them. This CDR3 spans 14 amino acids. The CDR3 DNA sequence: TGCGCCAGCAGCAAAACCGGGACACCGTACGAGCAGTACTTC. Its translation is CASSKTGTPYEQYF.

On this clonotype itself: The germline gene is not matched at one end of the junction; a read error may be the cause. The chain joins TRBV20-1 to TRBJ2-1; TRBD2 agrees at 11 bases. Germline lookup yields CDR1 DFQATT and CDR2 SNEGSKA (reference sequence). This CDR3 is built from 17 residues. The CDR3 here is CCARDPEGLADPNEQFF. The CDR3 DNA follows: TGCTGTGCTAGAGATCCGGAGGGACTAGCGGACCCCAATGAGCAGTTCTTC.

The V gene is TRBV27, the J gene TRBJ2-7; the D gene is possibly TRBD2 (6 bases). V lost 5 bases and J 0 bases, leaving 14 bases between the germline ends. The CDR3 runs to 15 residues. The germline V gene has CDR1 MNHEY and CDR2 SMNVEV (reference sequence). This chain's CDR3 is CASSPTRISSYEQYF. The CDR3 coding sequence is TGTGCCAGCAGTCCGACTAGGATAAGCTCCTACGAGCAGTACTTC.

This clonotype has at least ten counts. The V and J genes are TRBV18 and TRBJ2-1, with a possible D match to TRBD1 (5 bases). The length of the CDR3 is 12 residues. Germline lookup yields CDR1 KGHSH and CDR2 LQKENI. The V end was cut by 4 bases, the J end by 5 bases, with 6 bases between. CDR3 in DNA: TGTGCCAGCTCACAGGGGAACAATGAGCAGTTCTTC. Translating gives CASSQGNNEQFF.

This clonotype appeared a few times. V usage is TRBV3-1 and J usage is TRBJ1-1, with D unclear. The CDR3 is 13 residues long. Germline CDR1 and CDR2: LGHDT and YNNKEL (reference sequence). V lost 4 bases and J 4 bases, leaving 10 bases between the germline ends. The chain's CDR3 is CASSRGPITEAFF. The CDR3 bases are TGTGCCAGCAGCCGAGGACCGATCACTGAAGCTTTCTTT.

This clonotype was seen a handful of times. The rearrangement joins TRBV28 to TRBJ2-3; D unclear. The CDR3 is made up of 13 amino acids. Trimming pared 4 bases from V and 5 bases from J, leaving 10 bases between. The germline CDR1 and CDR2 sequences are MDHEN and SYDVKM. The CDR3 region has the DNA TGTGCCAGCAGTTCCGGGTGGGGAGATACGCAGTATTTT. Its translation is CASSSGWGDTQYF.

This clonotype was detected a few times. The gene calls are TRBV20-1 and TRBJ1-2; D is possibly TRBD1 (6 bases). The length of the CDR3 is 13 residues. Germline loops: CDR1 DFQATT, CDR2 SNEGSKA (reference sequence). The germline V and J ends were trimmed by 0 bases and 8 bases, with 13 bases remaining between them. The CDR3 loop reads CSARDQGKEGYTF. For the CDR3, the DNA is TGCAGTGCTAGAGATCAGGGGAAGGAAGGCTACACCTTC.

This clonotype turned up a few times. This chain joins TRBV3-1 and TRBJ2-7, with D unclear. The CDR3 runs to 16 residues. Trimming removed 0 bases from V and 4 bases from J, with 16 bases in between. Per the germline V gene, CDR1 is LGHDT and CDR2 is YNNKEL (reference sequence). This chain's CDR3 is CASSQEPGKLTYEQYF. The DNA of the CDR3 is TGTGCCAGCAGCCAAGAACCCGGAAAGCTAACGTACGAGCAGTACTTC.

J is TRBJ2-1 and V is TRBV10-3, with 10 bases fitting TRBD2. V trimming: 3 bases; J trimming: 6 bases; junction bases outside the gene matches: 2. The germline gives CDR1 ENHRY, CDR2 SYGVKD. The CDR3 consists of 14 residues. DNA for the CDR3: TGTGCCATCAGTGAAACTAGCGGGGTCAATGAGCAGTTCTTC. Translation gives CAISETSGVNEQFF.

V gene TRBV6-1 combines with J gene TRBJ2-5; a weak D match, TRBD2 (6 bases). V lost 6 bases and J lost 2, with 16 bases in between. The CDR3 spans 15 residues. CDR1 is MNHNS, CDR2 SASEGT, per germline. CDR3 in amino acids: CASRRIGGGQETQYF. CDR3 nucleotide sequence: TGTGCCAGCAGGAGGATCGGGGGAGGACAAGAGACCCAGTACTTC.